The 28 T cell receptor beta chains given below trace back to one sample, sequenced in a study of blood T cell repertoires in COVID-19. Sequencing used immunoSEQ multiplex PCR; TCRdb keeps in-frame clones, though not all of them. Counted here are about 280,000 clones, about four fifths occurring once; the ten biggest clones make up 7.5% to 10%. The sequenced sample was peripheral blood. The receptor set was obtained from a woman aged 50 to 60 who had recovered from COVID-19.

The gene calls are TRBV3-1 (or the pseudogene TRBV3-2) and TRBJ2-3; 9 bases match TRBD2. The V segment lost 2 bases and the J segment 5 bases; nucleotides outside the gene matches: 14. In germline, CDR1 is LGHDT, CDR2 YNNKEL (reference sequence). There are 18 residues in the CDR3. For the CDR3, the DNA is TGTGCCAGCAGCCAACGGCGGTCGGCTAGCGGGGACGTAGATACGCAGTATTTT. Translated, it gives CASSQRRSASGDVDTQYF.

V gene TRBV5-5 combines with J gene TRBJ2-5, with 8 positions matching TRBD2. The CDR3 runs 15 residues. J was trimmed by 4 bases and V by 2 bases; bases with no gene match: 7. Germline V gene data show CDR1 as SGHKS and CDR2 as YYEKEE (reference sequence). CDR3 amino acids: CASSFHQAGAETQYF. In DNA form, the CDR3 reads TGTGCCAGCAGCTTTCACCAAGCGGGGGCAGAGACCCAGTACTTC. The whole variable domain, remainder taken from reference TRBV5-5 and TRBJ2-5, is DAGVTQSPTHLIKTRGQQVTLRCSPISGHKSVSWYQQVLGQGPQFIFQYYEKEERGRGNFPDRFSARQFPNYSSELNVNALLLGDSALYLCASSFHQAGAETQYFGPGTRLLVL.

This chain joins TRBV7-2 and TRBJ2-3; 12 bases match TRBD2. Germline CDR1 SGHTA, CDR2 FQGNSA. The CDR3 is 17 amino acids. The V gene end was trimmed by 0 bases and the J gene end by 1 base; junction bases not matched to a gene: 2. CDR3 sequence reads: CASSLALAGGGTDTQYF. The CDR3 DNA follows: TGTGCCAGCAGCTTAGCTCTAGCGGGGGGGGGCACAGATACGCAGTATTTT.

The rearrangement joins TRBV11-3 to TRBJ2-1; 15 bases line up with TRBD2. The CDR3 contains 20 residues. The V and J ends lost 5 bases and 2 bases, in that order; junction bases with no gene match: 13. Per germline, CDR1 SGHNT and CDR2 YENEEA. The CDR3 DNA reads as TGTGCCAGCAGCATTCCTTCGGGACTAGCGGGAGGATGTCCCTACAATGAGCAGTTCTTC. Translation gives CASSIPSGLAGGCPYNEQFF.

The chain links TRBV5-5 to TRBJ1-1; TRBD1 agrees at 9 bases. Losses at the gene ends were 5 bases for V and 6 bases for J; bases not matched to a gene: 8. The CDR3 is 14 residues long. Per germline, CDR1 SGHKS and CDR2 YYEKEE (reference sequence). In DNA, the CDR3 is TGTGCCAGCAGACCCGGGACAGGGTTGTCTGAAGCTTTCTTT. Translating gives CASRPGTGLSEAFF.

The chain uses TRBV10-3 and TRBJ1-1, with a tentative D call TRBD1 (5 bases). Looked up from germline, CDR1 is ENHRY and CDR2 is SYGVKD. CDR3 length: 13 amino acids. The ends were cut back, 4 bases at V and 4 bases at J, with 10 bases in the middle. DNA of the CDR3: TGTGCCATCAGTGCAGGGCGGCCCACTGAAGCTTTCTTT. Protein: CAISAGRPTEAFF.

The chain employs TRBV16 and TRBJ2-6; TRBD1 might be the D (6 bases). Trimming removed 5 bases from V and 2 bases from J, with 19 bases in between. Germline-derived CDR1 and CDR2 are KGHSY and FQNENV. The CDR3 covers 18 residues. The CDR3 sequence: CASSEPGAATPGANVLTF. CDR3 DNA sequence: TGTGCCAGCAGCGAACCAGGGGCGGCCACTCCTGGGGCCAACGTCCTGACTTTC. Complete variable domain (other parts from reference TRBV16 and TRBJ2-6): GEEVAQTPKHLVRGEGQKAKLYCAPIKGHSYVFWYQQVLKNEFKFLISFQNENVFDETGMPKERFSAKCLPNSPCSLEIQATKLEDSAVYFCASSEPGAATPGANVLTFGAGSRLTVL.

The J gene is TRBJ1-1, the V gene TRBV7-8; D is unclear. The V gene's germline CDR1 is SGHVS and CDR2 FQNEAQ. This CDR3 contains 14 residues. V gave up 2 bases and J gave up 1 base, with 8 bases separating them. CDR3: CASSLPTTNTEAFF. CDR3 DNA sequence: TGTGCCAGCAGCTTACCCACTACGAACACTGAAGCTTTCTTT.

The rearrangement links TRBV9 to TRBJ2-2, with 12 bases matching TRBD2. V lost 0 bases and J lost 0; bases outside the gene matches: 9. Germline assignment: CDR1 SGDLS and CDR2 YYNGEE. The CDR3 contains 20 residues. CDR3 nucleotide sequence: TGTGCCAGCAGCGTAGCGATAGGACTAGCGGGGAGATCGAACACCGGGGAGCTGTTTTTT. Its translation is CASSVAIGLAGRSNTGELFF.

Written as DNA, the CDR3 is TGTGCCAGCAGCCCCTCGGACATCGGCAATCAGCCCCAGCATTTT. It translates to CASSPSDIGNQPQHF. The chain has TRBV7-9 and TRBJ1-5; TRBD1 is a possible D gene (5 bases). The CDR3 consists of 15 residues. The V end lost 5 bases, the J end lost 2 bases, and 13 bases lay between the germline ends. Per the germline V gene, CDR1 is SEHNR and CDR2 is FQNEAQ (reference sequence).

This chain connects TRBV5-1 to TRBJ1-2; D call uncertain. V shed 2 bases and J shed 4 bases, with 9 bases lying between them. The CDR3 loop spans 13 amino acids. Germline V gene sequence: CDR1 SGHRS, CDR2 YFSETQ. The DNA of the CDR3 is TGCGCCAGCAGCTTTCCAGAATCCTATGGCTACACCTTC. This gives the protein CASSFPESYGYTF.

The chain combines TRBV7-2 with TRBJ2-7; D gene uncertain. Germline CDR1 is SGHTA and CDR2 is FQGNSA. This CDR3 has 12 residues. V was shortened by 3 bases and J by 6 bases, with 9 bases between the two germline ends. The CDR3 loop is CASSLGYGEQYF. CDR3 DNA: TGTGCCAGCAGCTTGGGCTACGGCGAGCAGTACTTC.

The chain uses TRBV7-6 and TRBJ1-1; D unclear. V lost 0 bases and J lost 5, with 13 bases in between. Germline V gene lookup returns CDR1 SGHVS and CDR2 FNYEAQ. The CDR3 consists of 15 residues. The CDR3 DNA is TGTGCCAGCAGCTTAGCGTACGGAGTGGATACTGAAGCTTTCTTT. It is translated as CASSLAYGVDTEAFF.

With regard to this clone: One junction end does not reproduce the germline sequence, and a read error may be involved. J is TRBJ2-1 and V is TRBV6-1; a possible D gene is TRBD2 (5 bases). The germline gives CDR1 MNHNS, CDR2 SASEGT. CDR3 length: 10 amino acids. This CDR3 is CASSERGQLF. The CDR3 DNA sequence: TGTGCCAGCAGTGAAAGAGGGCAGCTCTTC.

V and J are TRBV10-2 and TRBJ2-7; the D gene is possibly TRBD2 (6 bases). Trimming cost V 8 bases and J 0 bases, with 14 bases left between them. The germline V gene has CDR1 WSHSY and CDR2 SAAADI. This CDR3 has 14 amino acids. The CDR3 is CASYNPGASYEQYF. The CDR3 nucleotides read TGCGCCAGCTACAACCCGGGAGCCTCCTACGAGCAGTACTTC.

The chain carries TRBV27 and TRBJ2-1; TRBD2 agrees at 12 bases. Per the germline V gene, CDR1 is MNHEY and CDR2 is SMNVEV (reference sequence). This CDR3 has 17 residues. Trimming took 2 bases from V and 7 from J; bases not matched to a gene: 9. The CDR3 sequence is CASSLPGASGRGNEQFF. The DNA for the CDR3 is TGTGCCAGCAGTTTACCCGGGGCTAGCGGGAGGGGGAATGAGCAGTTCTTC.

This chain uses TRBV7-3 with TRBJ2-1; possible D gene TRBD2, 5 bases. Trimming stripped 5 bases from V and 0 bases from J, with 14 bases between. Germline CDR1 SGHTA, CDR2 FQGTGA. There are 16 residues in the CDR3. This CDR3 is CASSRVPAGSYNEQFF. The CDR3 region has the DNA TGTGCCAGCAGCCGCGTCCCTGCGGGCTCCTACAATGAGCAGTTCTTC.

This rearrangement joins TRBV7-2 to TRBJ1-6, with D maybe TRBD1 (6 bases). Trimming pared 5 bases from V and 7 bases from J, leaving 15 bases between. Germline values: CDR1 SGHTA, CDR2 FQGNSA. The CDR3 is 15 residues long. The CDR3 sequence: CASSGSGVPNSPLHF. CDR3 coding DNA: TGTGCCAGCAGCGGGTCAGGGGTCCCAAATTCACCCCTCCACTTT. Based on the CDR3 plus reference TRBV7-2 and TRBJ1-6, the full variable domain is GAGVSQSPSNKVTEKGKDVELRCDPISGHTALYWYRQSLGQGLEFLIYFQGNSAPDKSGLPSDRFSAERTGGSVSTLTIQRTQQEDSAVYLCASSGSGVPNSPLHFGNGTRLTVT.

With regard to this clone: Other DNA sequences within the sample encode an identical CDR3. The rearrangement joins TRBV18 to TRBJ2-7; D may be TRBD1 (6 bases). Germline V gene sequence: CDR1 KGHSH, CDR2 LQKENI. The CDR3 is 13 amino acids. Trimming took 2 bases from V and 2 from J, leaving 7 bases between them. CDR3 in DNA: TGTGCCAGCTCACCAGGGGACACCTACGAGCAGTACTTC. Its translation: CASSPGDTYEQYF. Variable domain in full (rest from reference TRBV18 and TRBJ2-7): NAGVMQNPRHLVRRRGQEARLRCSPMKGHSHVYWYRQLPEEGLKFMVYLQKENIIDESGMPKERFSAEFPKEGPSILRIQQVVRGDSAAYFCASSPGDTYEQYFGPGTRLTVT.

The rearrangement uses TRBV27 and TRBJ2-3, with D possibly being TRBD2 (5 bases). Looked up from germline, CDR1 is MNHEY and CDR2 is SMNVEV (reference sequence). The CDR3 has 17 residues. The V end was cut by 2 bases, the J end by 2 bases, with 17 bases between. The CDR3 coding sequence is TGTGCCAGCAGTTTAAGGCAAGGGAGAGCCGCCACAGATACGCAGTATTTT. It encodes CASSLRQGRAATDTQYF.

This chain joins TRBV28 and TRBJ1-6; possible D gene TRBD1, 5 bases. The CDR3 length is 16 residues. Germline V gene sequence: CDR1 MDHEN, CDR2 SYDVKM. The V and J ends lost 5 bases and 6 bases respectively, with 17 bases between them. In nucleotides, the CDR3 is TGTGCCAGCAGTCGAGGGGCAGGGACTTCTAATTCACCCCTCCACTTT. Translation gives CASSRGAGTSNSPLHF.

The gene calls are TRBV20-1 and TRBJ1-1; D not certain. The V end lost 0 bases, the J end lost 6 bases, and 5 bases lay between the germline ends. Germline loops: CDR1 DFQATT, CDR2 SNEGSKA (reference sequence). This CDR3 is 11 amino acids long. The chain's CDR3 is CSARDYPEAFF. The DNA for the CDR3 is TGCAGTGCTAGAGATTATCCTGAAGCTTTCTTT.

This chain links TRBV24-1 with TRBJ2-3, with 8 positions matching TRBD2. The CDR3 totals 18 residues. The germline V gene has CDR1 KGHDR and CDR2 SFDVKD. V gave up 2 bases and J gave up 4 bases; unmatched junction bases: 13. The CDR3 region is CATSDSAFGSGMADTQYF. The CDR3 nucleotides are TGTGCCACCAGTGATTCCGCTTTTGGTAGCGGGATGGCAGATACGCAGTATTTT.

The chain combines TRBV30 with TRBJ1-1; D is possibly TRBD1 (5 bases). This CDR3 is 12 amino acids long. V was shortened by 5 bases and J by 2 bases, with 9 bases between the two germline ends. Germline values: CDR1 GTSNPN, CDR2 SVGIG (reference sequence). The CDR3: CAWGGENTEAFF. The CDR3 DNA follows: TGTGCCTGGGGGGGAGAAAACACTGAAGCTTTCTTT.

This clone occurred a few times. This chain's CDR3 is CASSPGLEAFF. The CDR3 nucleotides read TGTGCCAGTAGTCCAGGACTTGAAGCTTTCTTT. The J gene is TRBJ1-1, the V gene TRBV19; D gene unclear. The CDR3 runs 11 residues. The V gene's germline CDR1 is LNHDA and CDR2 SQIVND (reference sequence). Trimming took 5 bases from V and 7 from J, leaving 8 bases between them.

This clone was observed a handful of times. V usage is TRBV5-1 and J usage is TRBJ2-1; 11 positions match TRBD2. Germline CDR1 SGHRS, CDR2 YFSETQ. V gave up 4 bases and J gave up 5 bases; unmatched junction bases: 5. The CDR3 sequence is 15 residues long. The CDR3 protein is CASSSLAGGDNEQFF. CDR3 bases: TGCGCCAGCAGCAGCCTAGCGGGAGGTGACAATGAGCAGTTCTTC.

V usage is TRBV19 and J usage is TRBJ1-1; D gene unclear. From germline, CDR1 is LNHDA and CDR2 SQIVND (reference sequence). V lost 7 bases, J lost 4 bases, and 19 bases lay in between. The CDR3 sequence is 15 residues long. The CDR3 protein is CASTQPAGGRTEAFF. The CDR3, as DNA: TGTGCCAGTACCCAACCGGCGGGAGGTCGCACTGAAGCTTTCTTT.

The chain couples TRBV7-2 to TRBJ2-6, with TRBD2 identical over 10 bases. The CDR3 has 17 amino acids. Germline loops: CDR1 SGHTA, CDR2 FQGNSA. J was trimmed by 7 bases and V by 1 base; bases with no gene match: 7. DNA of the CDR3: TGTGCCAGCAGCTTAGTACTAGCGGGACTTACTGCCAACGTCCTGACTTTC. Its translation is CASSLVLAGLTANVLTF.